The 28 T cell receptor beta chains below all came from one sample that was sequenced in a study of blood T cell repertoires in COVID-19. Profiling relied on immunoSEQ multiplex PCR, and the TCRdb table lists in-frame clones only, not all of them. This sample has more than 300,000 clones, with approximately 90% found just once. Sequencing used PBMCs or T cells enriched from blood (not recorded which). The receptors originated from a man aged 30 to 39 who had recovered from COVID-19.

The genes are TRBV5-4 and TRBJ2-5, with 7 nucleotides matching TRBD2. CDR3 size: 13 residues. Germline lookup yields CDR1 SGHNT and CDR2 YYREEE (reference sequence). The J segment lost 4 bases and the V segment lost 4 bases, leaving 4 bases of the junction unmatched. CDR3 nucleotides: TGTGCCAGCAGCGCCCCGGGGGGAGAGACCCAGTACTTC. It encodes CASSAPGGETQYF. The full variable domain, with the rest looked up from reference TRBV5-4 and TRBJ2-5, is ETGVTQSPTHLIKTRGQQVTLRCSSQSGHNTVSWYQQALGQGPQFIFQYYREEENGRGNFPPRFSGLQFPNYSSELNVNALELDDSALYLCASSAPGGETQYFGPGTRLLVL.

The chain uses TRBV30 and TRBJ1-2; 7 bases fit TRBD1. V lost 6 bases and J lost 2; bases outside the gene matches: 6. The germline gives CDR1 GTSNPN, CDR2 SVGIG (reference sequence). The CDR3 spans 13 residues. This CDR3 reads CACSTGPNYGYTF. The CDR3 DNA reads TGTGCCTGCTCGACAGGGCCCAACTATGGCTACACCTTC.

This clone was recorded once. DNA of the CDR3: TGTGCCAGCAGCTCCCTATTGCAGCCCCAGCATTTT. Its translation: CASSSLLQPQHF. The chain uses TRBV5-6 and TRBJ1-5, with D uncertain. The V and J ends lost 3 bases and 7 bases respectively, with 8 bases between them. The germline gives CDR1 SGHDT, CDR2 YYEEEE. This CDR3 has 12 residues.

The genes are TRBV7-8 and TRBJ2-1; 9 bases map to TRBD1. V lost 4 bases, J lost 9 bases, and 10 bases stayed unmatched. Germline values: CDR1 SGHVS, CDR2 FQNEAQ. The CDR3 length is 15 residues. CDR3 DNA: TGTGCCAGCAGCTCGGCGGGACAGGGCCTTGGTGAGCAGTTCTTC. Its protein is CASSSAGQGLGEQFF.

This clone was seen a single time. V and J are TRBV18 and TRBJ2-5; 8 nucleotides match TRBD1. CDR3 length equals 16 residues. Losses at the gene ends were 2 bases for V and 1 base for J; bases not matched to a gene: 6. CDR1 and CDR2 from the germline V gene are KGHSH and LQKENI. Here the CDR3 reads CASSPMAGGPQETQYF. The CDR3 coding sequence is TGTGCCAGCTCACCAATGGCAGGGGGCCCCCAAGAGACCCAGTACTTC.

This sequence joins TRBV5-1 and TRBJ1-1; 7 positions match TRBD1. Germline CDR1 SGHRS, CDR2 YFSETQ. Trimming cost V 5 bases and J 0 bases; bases outside gene matches: 10. The CDR3 is 16 residues long. The CDR3 spells CASRPIYRGLNTEAFF. CDR3 sequence (DNA): TGCGCCAGCAGACCTATTTACAGGGGTCTGAACACTGAAGCTTTCTTT.

The CDR3 loop reads CASSQGDFTQSYEQYF. The DNA of the CDR3 is TGTGCCAGCAGCCAAGGAGACTTCACTCAATCTTACGAGCAGTACTTC. The V call is TRBV4-2, the J call TRBJ2-7; D not resolved. V was clipped by 1 base and J by 4 bases, with 17 bases between them. CDR3 length: 16 amino acids. CDR1 is LGHNA, CDR2 YNFKEQ, per germline.

This chain joins TRBV19 and TRBJ2-7, with 7 positions matching TRBD1. The CDR3 has 15 residues. Germline values: CDR1 LNHDA, CDR2 SQIVND (reference sequence). V shed 6 bases and J 3 bases; nucleotides not matched to a gene: 11. CDR3 bases: TGTGCCAGTAGAAGACAAGGGACAGAGGGCTACGAGCAGTACTTC. It codes for CASRRQGTEGYEQYF.

The chain uses TRBV11-3 and TRBJ1-4, with 7 bases that match TRBD1. V was clipped by 11 bases and J by 6 bases; unmatched bases: 6. This CDR3 has 12 amino acids. Germline V CDR1 and CDR2: SGHNT, YENEEA. The CDR3 coding sequence is TGTGCCTCCCAGGGGGTGGATGAAAAACTGTTTTTT. Its protein is CASQGVDEKLFF.

The rearrangement joins TRBV28 to TRBJ1-1, with D maybe TRBD1 (5 bases). Germline V gene lookup returns CDR1 MDHEN and CDR2 SYDVKM. V dropped 6 bases and J dropped 2 bases, with 16 bases sitting between them. The CDR3 consists of 15 residues. DNA for the CDR3: TGTGCCAGCAGATACAGCTGGGGCAGAAACACTGAAGCTTTCTTT. Translating gives CASRYSWGRNTEAFF.

This chain links TRBV9 with TRBJ1-4, with TRBD1 matching 8 bases. Germline V gene sequence: CDR1 SGDLS, CDR2 YYNGEE. The CDR3 runs to 15 residues. Germline trimming cut 0 bases from V and 8 bases from J; bases unmatched to any gene: 6. The CDR3 DNA reads as TGTGCCAGCAGCGTAGAAGGGACAGGATCCGAAAAACTGTTTTTT. As protein: CASSVEGTGSEKLFF.

This chain links TRBV5-1 with TRBJ1-2, with D tentatively TRBD1 (5 bases). Germline loops: CDR1 SGHRS, CDR2 YFSETQ. The CDR3 length is 13 residues. The germline V and J ends were trimmed by 3 bases and 4 bases, with 10 bases remaining between them. The CDR3 region has the DNA TGCGCCAGCAGCTCGGACAAAGGCTATGGCTACACCTTC. This gives the protein CASSSDKGYGYTF.

The chain recombines TRBV18 with TRBJ2-3, with D uncertain. The germline V gene has CDR1 KGHSH and CDR2 LQKENI. Trimming took off 2 bases at V and 4 bases at J, with 7 bases between the two ends. The CDR3 has 13 residues. CDR3 sequence: CASSPSIADTQYF. CDR3 coding DNA: TGTGCCAGCTCACCAAGCATCGCAGATACGCAGTATTTT.

The gene calls are TRBV12-3 or TRBV12-4 and TRBJ1-1, with D unresolved. CDR3 length: 13 amino acids. The V end was cut by 6 bases, the J end by 3 bases, with 11 bases between. This CDR3 is CASSLIEDTEAFF. CDR3 coding DNA: TGTGCCAGCAGCCTTATAGAGGACACTGAAGCTTTCTTT.

V is TRBV30 and J is TRBJ2-7; 12 positions match TRBD1. Germline V gene sequence: CDR1 GTSNPN, CDR2 SVGIG (reference sequence). V was clipped by 3 bases and J by 6 bases; unmatched bases: 9. This CDR3 spans 15 amino acids. CDR3 sequence (DNA): TGTGCCTGGAGGGATAAGGGACAGGGGGCCGGCGAGCAGTACTTC. As protein: CAWRDKGQGAGEQYF.

V gene TRBV18 combines with J gene TRBJ2-1; 9 nucleotides agree with TRBD1. The CDR3 has 16 residues. Germline V gives CDR1 KGHSH, CDR2 LQKENI. J was trimmed by 8 bases and V by 0 bases; bases with no gene match: 8. CDR3 protein: CASSPPGTGMTDEQFF. CDR3 sequence (DNA): TGTGCCAGCTCACCACCCGGGACAGGGATGACGGATGAGCAGTTCTTC.

The chain employs TRBV28 and TRBJ1-1, with a possible D match to TRBD1 (5 bases). CDR3 length equals 15 residues. Germline CDR1 and CDR2: MDHEN and SYDVKM. V lost 8 bases, J lost 0 bases, and 16 bases lay in between. The CDR3 sequence: CASYDAGSLNTEAFF. CDR3 nucleotide sequence: TGTGCCAGCTACGATGCAGGGTCCCTGAACACTGAAGCTTTCTTT.

The chain recombines TRBV5-6 with TRBJ1-2; no firm D call. Between the trimmed V and J ends, which lost 0 bases and 8 bases, there was a span of 14 bases. The germline V gene encodes CDR1 SGHDT and CDR2 YYEEEE. This CDR3 region has 14 residues. The CDR3 nucleotides read TGTGCCAGCAGCTTGGTGAGTAGCCCGAGGGGCTACACCTTC. Encoded protein: CASSLVSSPRGYTF.

The rearrangement joins TRBV7-9 to TRBJ2-7, with TRBD2 identical over 9 bases. Trimming removed 5 bases from V and 6 bases from J; junction bases left unmatched: 14. Germline V CDR1 and CDR2: SEHNR, FQNEAQ (reference sequence). The CDR3 loop spans 16 amino acids. CDR3 DNA: TGTGCCAGCAGCCCAACGGGGCGGGGGGGTTCGTCCGAGCAGTACTTC. It encodes CASSPTGRGGSSEQYF.

This rearrangement joins TRBV24-1 to TRBJ2-5; 10 bases map to TRBD1. V dropped 3 bases and J dropped 6; count of bases not matched to a gene: 12. The CDR3 is made up of 17 amino acids. The germline V gene has CDR1 KGHDR and CDR2 SFDVKD. The CDR3 reads CATSDTSGTGVIKTQYF. The CDR3 coding sequence is TGTGCCACCAGTGATACATCCGGGACAGGGGTGATCAAGACCCAGTACTTC.

The J gene is TRBJ1-5, the V gene TRBV9; no firm D call. The CDR3 has 15 residues. The germline CDR1 and CDR2 sequences are SGDLS and YYNGEE. V lost 3 bases and J 3 bases, leaving 13 bases between the germline ends. CDR3 nucleotide sequence: TGTGCCAGCAGCGAAACACCTCACGACAATCAGCCCCAGCATTTT. Translation gives CASSETPHDNQPQHF.

A word on this clone: This CDR3 is also generated by other DNA sequences in the sample. The chain employs TRBV7-2 and TRBJ2-5; D is possibly TRBD2 (6 bases). Germline V lookup: CDR1 SGHTA, CDR2 FQGNSA. V was cut by 2 bases and J by 5 bases, with 24 bases left in between. The CDR3 has 18 amino acids. The CDR3 sequence: CASSLLGLPSAPGETQYF. The CDR3 nucleotides are TGTGCCAGCAGCTTATTAGGGTTGCCTAGCGCGCCAGGGGAGACCCAGTACTTC.

This chain connects TRBV7-8 to TRBJ1-4; no firm D call. V was pared by 4 bases and J by 0 bases, with 9 bases between. Germline assignment: CDR1 SGHVS and CDR2 FQNEAQ. The CDR3 has 15 residues. The CDR3 bases are TGTGCCAGCAGCTCCCGAAGAGCAACTAATGAAAAACTGTTTTTT. Translated, it gives CASSSRRATNEKLFF.

The rearrangement joins TRBV19 to TRBJ2-3; TRBD2 aligns across 8 bases. Trimming cost V 6 bases and J 0 bases; bases outside gene matches: 11. Germline CDR1 is LNHDA and CDR2 is SQIVND (reference sequence). There are 17 residues in the CDR3. CDR3 sequence (DNA): TGTGCCAGTAGAGCCGGGACTAGGAGTCCTAGCACAGATACGCAGTATTTT. Its translation: CASRAGTRSPSTDTQYF.

The rearrangement links TRBV9 to TRBJ2-2; D not certain. The V end lost 0 bases, the J end lost 0 bases, and 9 bases lay between the germline ends. The CDR3 spans 16 residues. The germline CDR1 and CDR2 sequences are SGDLS and YYNGEE. CDR3 bases: TGTGCCAGCAGCGTAGTAGGCAGCGCGAACACCGGGGAGCTGTTTTTT. It translates to CASSVVGSANTGELFF.

The chain recombines TRBV2 with TRBJ2-5, with D possibly being TRBD2 (6 bases). V lost 4 bases, J lost 3 bases, and 9 bases lay in between. The germline V gene encodes CDR1 SNHLY and CDR2 FYNNEI. The CDR3 is 13 amino acids. The CDR3 reads CASSGVAEETQYF. In nucleotides, the CDR3 is TGTGCCAGCAGTGGGGTAGCGGAAGAGACCCAGTACTTC. Based on the CDR3 plus reference TRBV2 and TRBJ2-5, the full variable domain is EPEVTQTPSHQVTQMGQEVILRCVPISNHLYFYWYRQILGQKVEFLVSFYNNEISEKSEIFDDQFSVERPDGSNFTLKIRSTKLEDSAMYFCASSGVAEETQYFGPGTRLLVL.

The CDR3 DNA reads TGCAGCGTCTCCAGGGCCCCACAGAACACCGGGGAGCTGTTTTTT. This codes for CSVSRAPQNTGELFF. The chain has TRBV29-1 and TRBJ2-2; TRBD1 is a possible D gene (5 bases). The CDR3 extends over 15 amino acids. V was shortened by 6 bases and J by 1 base, with 15 bases between the two germline ends. Germline-derived CDR1 and CDR2 are SQVTM and ANQGSEA.

The rearrangement links TRBV29-1 to TRBJ2-1; D not resolved. In germline, CDR1 is SQVTM, CDR2 ANQGSEA. The CDR3 extends over 13 amino acids. With 3 bases removed from V and 5 bases from J, the gap between germline ends came to 11 bases. CDR3 in amino acids: CSVERLGNNEQFF. The CDR3 nucleotides read TGCAGCGTTGAGAGGTTAGGCAACAATGAGCAGTTCTTC.